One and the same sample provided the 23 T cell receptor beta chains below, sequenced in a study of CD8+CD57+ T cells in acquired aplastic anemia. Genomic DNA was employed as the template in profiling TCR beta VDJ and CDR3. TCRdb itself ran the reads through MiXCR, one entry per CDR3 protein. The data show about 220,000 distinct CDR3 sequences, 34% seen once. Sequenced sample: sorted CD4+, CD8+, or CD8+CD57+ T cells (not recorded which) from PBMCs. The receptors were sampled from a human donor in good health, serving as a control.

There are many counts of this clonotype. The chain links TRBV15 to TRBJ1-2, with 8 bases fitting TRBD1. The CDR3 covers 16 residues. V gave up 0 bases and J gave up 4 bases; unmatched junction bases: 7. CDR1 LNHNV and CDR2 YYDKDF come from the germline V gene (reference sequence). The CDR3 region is CATSRDQGAFGYGYTF. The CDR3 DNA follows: TGTGCCACCAGCAGAGATCAGGGGGCGTTTGGCTATGGCTACACCTTC. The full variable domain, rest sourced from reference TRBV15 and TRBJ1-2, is DAMVIQNPRYQVTQFGKPVTLSCSQTLNHNVMYWYQQKSSQAPKLLFHYYDKDFNNEADTPDNFQSRRPNTSFCFLDIRSPGLGDTAMYLCATSRDQGAFGYGYTFGSGTRLTVV.

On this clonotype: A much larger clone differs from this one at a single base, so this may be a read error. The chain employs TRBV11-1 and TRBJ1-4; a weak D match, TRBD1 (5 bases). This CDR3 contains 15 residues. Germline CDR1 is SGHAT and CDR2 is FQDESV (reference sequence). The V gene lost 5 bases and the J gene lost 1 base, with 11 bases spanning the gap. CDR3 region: CASSLRGLTNEKLFF. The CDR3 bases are TGTGCCAGCAGCCTACGGGGCTTAACTAATGAAAAACTGTTTTTT.

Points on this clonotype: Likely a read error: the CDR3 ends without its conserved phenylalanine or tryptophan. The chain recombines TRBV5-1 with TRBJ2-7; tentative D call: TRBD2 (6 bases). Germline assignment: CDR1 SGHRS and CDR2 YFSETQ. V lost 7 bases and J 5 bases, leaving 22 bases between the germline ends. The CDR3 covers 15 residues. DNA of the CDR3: TGCGCCAGCTGCCTCACGAGACCAGGGAGGAACGAGCAGTACCTC. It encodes CASCLTRPGRNEQYL.

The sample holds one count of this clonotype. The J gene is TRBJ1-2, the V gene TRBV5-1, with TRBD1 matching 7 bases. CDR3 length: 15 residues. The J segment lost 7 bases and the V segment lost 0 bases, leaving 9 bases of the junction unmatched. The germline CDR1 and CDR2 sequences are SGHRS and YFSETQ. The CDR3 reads CASSLEGQGESGYTF. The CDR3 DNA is TGCGCCAGCAGCTTGGAAGGGCAGGGGGAAAGTGGCTACACCTTC.

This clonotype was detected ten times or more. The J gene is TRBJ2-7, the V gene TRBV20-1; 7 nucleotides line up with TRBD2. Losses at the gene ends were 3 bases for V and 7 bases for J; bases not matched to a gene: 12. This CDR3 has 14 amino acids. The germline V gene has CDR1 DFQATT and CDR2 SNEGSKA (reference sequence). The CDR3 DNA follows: TGCAGTGCTAGGAGGGAGGGCCCTCAGTGGGAGCAGTACTTC. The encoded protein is CSARREGPQWEQYF.

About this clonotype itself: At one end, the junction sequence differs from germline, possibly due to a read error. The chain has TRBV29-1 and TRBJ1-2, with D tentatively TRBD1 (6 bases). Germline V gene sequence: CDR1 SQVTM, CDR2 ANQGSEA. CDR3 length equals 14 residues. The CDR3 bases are TGCAGCGTTGTGTGGCAGGGGTATAGCTATGGCTACGCCTTC. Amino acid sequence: CSVVWQGYSYGYAF.

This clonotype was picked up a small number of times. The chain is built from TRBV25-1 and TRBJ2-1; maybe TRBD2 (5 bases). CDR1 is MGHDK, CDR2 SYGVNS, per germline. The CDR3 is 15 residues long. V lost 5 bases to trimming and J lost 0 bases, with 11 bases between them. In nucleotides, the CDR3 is TGTGCCAGCAGTCGACTCGGGAACTCCTACAATGAGCAGTTCTTC. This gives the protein CASSRLGNSYNEQFF.

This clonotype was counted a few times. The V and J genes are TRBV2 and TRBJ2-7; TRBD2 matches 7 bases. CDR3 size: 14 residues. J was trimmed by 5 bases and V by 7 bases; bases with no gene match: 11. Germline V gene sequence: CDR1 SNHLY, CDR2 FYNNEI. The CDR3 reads CASTLREVEHEQYF. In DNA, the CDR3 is TGTGCCAGCACGTTACGGGAGGTGGAGCACGAGCAGTACTTC.

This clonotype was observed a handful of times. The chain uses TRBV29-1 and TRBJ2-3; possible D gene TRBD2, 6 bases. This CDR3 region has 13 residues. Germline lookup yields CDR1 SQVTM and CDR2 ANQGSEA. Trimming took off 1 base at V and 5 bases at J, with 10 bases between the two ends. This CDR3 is CSVEVLAGDTQYF. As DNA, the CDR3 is TGCAGCGTTGAAGTACTAGCCGGAGATACGCAGTATTTT.

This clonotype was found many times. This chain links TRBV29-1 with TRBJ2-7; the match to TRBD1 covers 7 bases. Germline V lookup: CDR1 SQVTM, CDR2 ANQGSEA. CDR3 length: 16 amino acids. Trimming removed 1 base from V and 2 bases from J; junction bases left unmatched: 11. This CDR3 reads CSVEGVTGQSPYEQYF. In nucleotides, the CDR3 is TGCAGCGTTGAAGGGGTGACGGGACAGAGTCCCTACGAGCAGTACTTC.

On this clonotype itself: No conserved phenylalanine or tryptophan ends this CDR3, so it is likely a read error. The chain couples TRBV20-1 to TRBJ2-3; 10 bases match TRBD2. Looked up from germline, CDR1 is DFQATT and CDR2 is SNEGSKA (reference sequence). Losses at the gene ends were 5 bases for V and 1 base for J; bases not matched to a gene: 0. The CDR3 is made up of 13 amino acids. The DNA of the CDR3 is TGCAGTGCTCTAGCGGGGGGCACAGATACGCAGTATCTT. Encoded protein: CSALAGGTDTQYL.

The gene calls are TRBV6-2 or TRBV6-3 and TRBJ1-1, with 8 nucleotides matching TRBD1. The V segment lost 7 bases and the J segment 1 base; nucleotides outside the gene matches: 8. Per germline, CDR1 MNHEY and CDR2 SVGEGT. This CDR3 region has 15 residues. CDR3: CASNNPGTGNTEAFF. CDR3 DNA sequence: TGTGCCAGCAATAATCCCGGGACAGGGAACACTGAAGCTTTCTTT.

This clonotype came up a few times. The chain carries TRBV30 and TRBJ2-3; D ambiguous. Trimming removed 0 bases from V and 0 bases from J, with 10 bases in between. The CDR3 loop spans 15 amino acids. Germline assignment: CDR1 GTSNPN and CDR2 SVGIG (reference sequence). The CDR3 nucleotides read TGTGCCTGGAGTGTAGTTCTGACTAGCACAGATACGCAGTATTTT. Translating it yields CAWSVVLTSTDTQYF.

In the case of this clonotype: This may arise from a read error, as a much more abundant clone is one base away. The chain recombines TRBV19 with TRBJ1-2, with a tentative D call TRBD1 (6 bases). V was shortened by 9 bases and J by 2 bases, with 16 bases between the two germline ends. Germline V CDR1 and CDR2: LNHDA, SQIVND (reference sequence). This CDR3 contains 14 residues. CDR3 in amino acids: CASSNQGLNYGYTF. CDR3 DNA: TGTGCCAGCAGCAATCAGGGGCTCAACTATGGCTACACCTTC.

Written as DNA, the CDR3 is TGCAGTGCTATACCGGGACAGGGGACCTACGAGCAGTACTTC. Protein: CSAIPGQGTYEQYF. The chain employs TRBV20-1 and TRBJ2-7; 10 nucleotides agree with TRBD1. J was trimmed by 2 bases and V by 4 bases; bases with no gene match: 5. The germline CDR1 and CDR2 sequences are DFQATT and SNEGSKA (reference sequence). CDR3 length equals 14 residues.

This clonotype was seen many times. The CDR3 is CASSTGGSSYEQYF. The CDR3 DNA reads TGTGCCAGCAGTACAGGGGGTAGCTCCTACGAGCAGTACTTC. The chain uses TRBV7-2 and TRBJ2-7, with 8 bases identical to TRBD1. Germline-derived CDR1 and CDR2 are SGHTA and FQGNSA. There are 14 residues in the CDR3. The V and J ends lost 6 bases and 0 bases, in that order; junction bases with no gene match: 4.

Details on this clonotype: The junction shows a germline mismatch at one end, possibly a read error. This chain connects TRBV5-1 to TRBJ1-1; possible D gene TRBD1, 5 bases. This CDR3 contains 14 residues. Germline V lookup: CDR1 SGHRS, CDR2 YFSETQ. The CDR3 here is CASSLGAGSVEASF. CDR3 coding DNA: TGCGCCAGCAGCTTGGGGGCAGGGTCCGTTGAAGCTTCCTTT.

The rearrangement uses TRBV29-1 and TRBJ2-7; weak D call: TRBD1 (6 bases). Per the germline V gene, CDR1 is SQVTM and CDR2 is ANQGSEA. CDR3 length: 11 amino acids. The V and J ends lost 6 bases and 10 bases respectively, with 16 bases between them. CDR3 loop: CSVRSTGNQYF. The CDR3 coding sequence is TGCAGCGTGAGGAGTACAGGGAATCAGTACTTC.

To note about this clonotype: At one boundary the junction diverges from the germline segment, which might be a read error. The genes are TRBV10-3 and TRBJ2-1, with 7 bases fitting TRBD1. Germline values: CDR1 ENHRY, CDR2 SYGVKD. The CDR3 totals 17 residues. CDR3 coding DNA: TGTGCCAGCAGTGAAGGAGGCCGAGGGGGCGTTTACAATGAGCAGTTCTTC. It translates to CASSEGGRGGVYNEQFF.

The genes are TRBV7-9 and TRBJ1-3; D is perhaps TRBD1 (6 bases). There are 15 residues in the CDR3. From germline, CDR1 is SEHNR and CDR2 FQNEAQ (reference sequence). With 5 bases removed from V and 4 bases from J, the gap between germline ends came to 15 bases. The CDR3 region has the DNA TGTGCCAGCAGCCCCCGGTGGGGGGCGGGAAACACCATATATTTT. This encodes CASSPRWGAGNTIYF.

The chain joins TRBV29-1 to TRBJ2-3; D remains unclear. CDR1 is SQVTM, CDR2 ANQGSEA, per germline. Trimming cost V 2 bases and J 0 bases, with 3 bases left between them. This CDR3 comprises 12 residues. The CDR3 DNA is TGCAGCGTTGAATACAGCACAGATACGCAGTATTTT. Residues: CSVEYSTDTQYF.

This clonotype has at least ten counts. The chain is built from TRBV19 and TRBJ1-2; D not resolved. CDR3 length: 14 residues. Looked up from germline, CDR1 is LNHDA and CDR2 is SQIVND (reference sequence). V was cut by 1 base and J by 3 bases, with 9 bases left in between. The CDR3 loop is CASSIGSRDYGYTF. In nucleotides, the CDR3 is TGTGCCAGTAGTATAGGTAGCAGAGACTATGGCTACACCTTC.

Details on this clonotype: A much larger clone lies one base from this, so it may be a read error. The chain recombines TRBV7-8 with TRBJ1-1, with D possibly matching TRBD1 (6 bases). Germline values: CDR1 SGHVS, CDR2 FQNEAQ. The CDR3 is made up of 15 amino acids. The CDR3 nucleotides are TGTGCCAGCGGCTTAGCGAGGGGGATGGACACTGAAGCTTTCTTT. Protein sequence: CASGLARGMDTEAFF.